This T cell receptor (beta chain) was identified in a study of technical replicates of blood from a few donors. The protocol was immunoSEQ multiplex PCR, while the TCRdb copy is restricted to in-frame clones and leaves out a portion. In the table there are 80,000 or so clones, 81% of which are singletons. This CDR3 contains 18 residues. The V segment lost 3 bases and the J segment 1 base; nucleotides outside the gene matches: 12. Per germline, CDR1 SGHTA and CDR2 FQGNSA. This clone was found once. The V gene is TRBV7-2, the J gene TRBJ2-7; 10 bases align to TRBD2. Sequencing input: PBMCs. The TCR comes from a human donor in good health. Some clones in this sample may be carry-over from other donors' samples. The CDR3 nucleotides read TGTGCCAGCAGCTTTGAGCGAGCGGGGGGGTACTTATCCTACGAGCAGTACTTC. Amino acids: CASSFERAGGYLSYEQYF.